The T cell receptor beta chain described here comes from a study of naive and memory T cell subsets. Study-level results: TCR transcript changes with activation or differentiation may affect this RNA method.

A word on this clonotype: Its antigen is not identified.

Ligated cDNA underwent four rounds of PCR with nested alpha and beta constant region primers and SP2. Alpha and beta constant region primers primed reverse transcription for blood and skin samples. TCRdb called the 5' RACE reads again in MiXCR, with one record for every CDR3 protein. The table lists some 60,000 distinct CDR3 sequences, 6% to 8% of them singletons. In germline, CDR1 is SGHTA, CDR2 FQGNSA. CDR3 length: 13 amino acids. The V gene lost 5 bases and the J gene lost 4 bases, with 11 bases spanning the gap. TCR cDNA received a 3' ligated oligonucleotide that carried a UMI. Adult healthy volunteers gave 2.5 ml peripheral blood for whole-blood RNA.

The chain recombines TRBV7-2 with TRBJ1-2; no firm D call. This receptor was obtained from a female donor in good health. CDR3 region: CASSPREFYGYTF. CDR3 coding DNA: TGTGCCAGCAGCCCGCGGGAGTTCTATGGCTACACCTTC.